These 29 T cell receptor beta chains originate from one sample sequenced in a study of T-cell reconstitution after alpha-beta-depleted transplantation in children. Researchers prepared the TCRbeta library using unique molecular identifiers, the study reports. TCRdb processed the PCR reads anew with MiXCR; each CDR3 protein has one entry. The sample holds 200,000 to 250,000 distinct CDR3 sequences, roughly 10% seen once. Sequences were derived from PBMCs from the stem cell graft donor, sampled from the stem cell graft. The origin of the receptors is a human donor who donated a stem cell graft to a child with acute lymphoblastic leukemia.

This clonotype was seen at least ten times. V gene TRBV29-1 combines with J gene TRBJ1-2; D call uncertain. Germline CDR1 reads SQVTM; CDR2 reads ANQGSEA. V lost 7 bases, J lost 8 bases, and 14 bases lay in between. CDR3 size: 11 residues. Written as DNA, the CDR3 is TGCAGCGCCGAGGCCGGGAAAGGCTACACCTTC. Translation: CSAEAGKGYTF.

A few counts support this clonotype. The V gene is TRBV7-9, the J gene TRBJ1-1; D is uncertain. V was shortened by 4 bases and J by 2 bases, with 8 bases between the two germline ends. The CDR3 consists of 13 residues. Per the germline V gene, CDR1 is SEHNR and CDR2 is FQNEAQ (reference sequence). The CDR3 region is CASSWEGNTEAFF. In DNA, the CDR3 is TGTGCCAGCAGCTGGGAGGGTAACACTGAAGCTTTCTTT.

This clonotype was detected ten times or more. The chain has TRBV29-1 and TRBJ2-3; 8 nucleotides match TRBD2. The CDR3 has 14 residues. V gave up 3 bases and J gave up 2 bases; unmatched junction bases: 4. The germline V gene has CDR1 SQVTM and CDR2 ANQGSEA. CDR3 loop: CSVDSGGLTDTQYF. DNA for the CDR3: TGCAGCGTTGACAGCGGGGGACTCACAGATACGCAGTATTTT.

This clonotype was recorded many times. The chain combines TRBV4-1 with TRBJ2-1, with D unresolved. Germline values: CDR1 MGHRA, CDR2 YSYEKL. The CDR3 runs 16 residues. Trimming stripped 0 bases from V and 1 base from J, with 10 bases between. The CDR3 reads CASSQDKVRSYNEQFF. The CDR3 coding sequence is TGCGCCAGCAGCCAAGATAAGGTCAGATCCTACAATGAGCAGTTCTTC.

In its sample, this clonotype was seen many times. The chain employs TRBV6-5 and TRBJ2-7; D is possibly TRBD2 (5 bases). The CDR3 spans 14 residues. Germline V gene data show CDR1 as MNHEY and CDR2 as SVGAGI. Between the trimmed V and J ends, which lost 6 bases and 3 bases, there was a span of 15 bases. The CDR3 DNA follows: TGTGCCAGCAGCCCGTCGGGGTTTAGCTACGAGCAGTACTTC. Translating gives CASSPSGFSYEQYF.

This clonotype was detected ten times or more. The rearrangement uses TRBV29-1 and TRBJ2-5, with no clear D. Between the trimmed V and J ends, which lost 5 bases and 1 base, there was a span of 11 bases. CDR1 and CDR2 from the germline V gene are SQVTM and ANQGSEA. CDR3 size: 13 residues. The CDR3: CSVRVSGQETQYF. As DNA, the CDR3 is TGCAGCGTTCGGGTGTCGGGCCAAGAGACCCAGTACTTC. The full variable domain, completed using reference TRBV29-1 and TRBJ2-5, is SAVISQKPSRDICQRGTSLTIQCQVDSQVTMMFWYRQQPGQSLTLIATANQGSEATYESGFVIDKFPISRPNLTFSTLTVSNMSPEDSSIYLCSVRVSGQETQYFGPGTRLLVL.

The chain employs TRBV21-1 and TRBJ1-2. TRBV21-1 is marked as a pseudogene. CDR3 length: 18 residues. Written as DNA, the CDR3 is TGTGCCATCAAGACTATGGGAGGACAACAGAGATCTAACTATGGCTACACCTTC. Translated, it gives CAIKTMGGQQRSNYGYTF.

This clonotype appeared a few times. The chain carries TRBV5-1 and TRBJ2-2; TRBD2 might be the D (6 bases). Per germline, CDR1 SGHRS and CDR2 YFSETQ. CDR3 length: 17 amino acids. Trimming removed 4 bases from V and 0 bases from J, with 16 bases in between. CDR3 sequence: CASSPYRDSANTGELFF. The CDR3 bases are TGCGCCAGCAGCCCATACCGGGACTCCGCGAACACCGGGGAGCTGTTTTTT.

This clonotype has a count of ten or more. J is TRBJ1-1 and V is TRBV14; TRBD1 aligns across 8 bases. CDR3 length: 12 amino acids. CDR1 is SGHDN and CDR2 is FVKESK in the germline V gene. V shed 4 bases and J 11 bases; nucleotides not matched to a gene: 6. The CDR3 nucleotides read TGTGCCAGCAGCCGGACAGGGTTTGAGGCTTTCTTT. Protein product: CASSRTGFEAFF. Looking up the rest from reference TRBV14 and TRBJ1-1 gives the full variable domain: EAGVTQFPSHSVIEKGQTVTLRCDPISGHDNLYWYRRVMGKEIKFLLHFVKESKQDESGMPNNRFLAERTGGTYSTLKVQPAELEDSGVYFCASSRTGFEAFFGQGTRLTVV.

There are many counts of this clonotype. The V call is TRBV6-6, the J call TRBJ2-3; D is undetermined. The CDR3 sequence is 13 residues long. Trimming left V 8 bases short and J 6 bases short, with 15 bases between. Germline loops: CDR1 MNHNY, CDR2 SVGAGI (reference sequence). CDR3 coding DNA: TGTGCCAGCTGCCCGACCCCCGGGGATACGCAGTATTTT. It yields the protein CASCPTPGDTQYF.

This clonotype was detected ten times or more. The V and J genes are TRBV27 and TRBJ2-1; D is uncertain. Trimming took 3 bases from V and 8 from J, leaving 11 bases between them. CDR1 is MNHEY, CDR2 SMNVEV, per germline (reference sequence). The CDR3 totals 13 residues. The CDR3 is CASSFRATDEQFF. For the CDR3, the DNA is TGTGCCAGCAGTTTTCGGGCCACGGATGAGCAGTTCTTC.

This clonotype was detected a few times. The chain couples TRBV5-1 to TRBJ2-2; D gene uncertain. CDR1 is SGHRS, CDR2 YFSETQ, per germline. V gave up 3 bases and J gave up 1 base, with 10 bases separating them. This CDR3 has 15 amino acids. Written as DNA, the CDR3 is TGCGCCAGCAGCTCCCTGCCAGAGAACACCGGGGAGCTGTTTTTT. It specifies CASSSLPENTGELFF.

This clonotype was detected a few times. The rearrangement links TRBV5-1 to TRBJ1-2; 10 bases are shared with TRBD1. V was clipped by 4 bases and J by 6 bases; unmatched bases: 12. This CDR3 is built from 16 residues. In germline, CDR1 is SGHRS, CDR2 YFSETQ. CDR3 protein: CASSPRTGGLSDGYTF. In DNA form, the CDR3 reads TGCGCCAGCAGCCCTCGGACAGGGGGGCTCTCCGATGGCTACACCTTC.

The CDR3 loop is CASRETGTSGVADTQYF. CDR3 in DNA: TGTGCCAGCAGGGAAACCGGGACTAGCGGGGTAGCAGATACGCAGTATTTT. This chain joins TRBV12-3 or TRBV12-4 and TRBJ2-3; 13 bases are a match to TRBD2. Losses at the gene ends were 6 bases for V and 4 bases for J; bases not matched to a gene: 10. This CDR3 spans 17 amino acids.

The CDR3 DNA sequence: TGCAGTGCCGCGGGACTGCGGGATGAAAAACTGTTTTTT. It codes for CSAAGLRDEKLFF. This sequence joins TRBV20-1 and TRBJ1-4; the D gene is possibly TRBD1 (5 bases). The germline V gene encodes CDR1 DFQATT and CDR2 SNEGSKA (reference sequence). Trimming pared 6 bases from V and 6 bases from J, leaving 14 bases between. This CDR3 is 13 amino acids long.

The chain uses TRBV5-5 and TRBJ1-3, with 9 positions matching TRBD1. Trimming removed 3 bases from V and 0 bases from J; junction bases left unmatched: 10. The CDR3 is 18 residues long. In germline, CDR1 is SGHKS, CDR2 YYEKEE (reference sequence). CDR3 protein: CASSSIFRDRVSGNTIYF. The CDR3 DNA sequence: TGTGCCAGCAGCTCCATATTCCGGGACAGGGTCTCTGGAAACACCATATATTTT.

The chain combines TRBV27 with TRBJ2-5, with no clear D. The CDR3 is 14 amino acids. Trimming stripped 2 bases from V and 5 bases from J, with 12 bases between. Germline V CDR1 and CDR2: MNHEY, SMNVEV (reference sequence). The CDR3 here is CASSLTPSKETQYF. DNA for the CDR3: TGTGCCAGCAGTTTAACCCCATCTAAGGAGACCCAGTACTTC.

This chain links TRBV11-2 with TRBJ1-1; D is perhaps TRBD1 (5 bases). Trimming took off 3 bases at V and 0 bases at J, with 8 bases between the two ends. Per germline, CDR1 SGHAT and CDR2 FQNNGV. This CDR3 is 14 amino acids long. In nucleotides, the CDR3 is TGTGCCAGCAGCTTCTGGGGGATGAACACTGAAGCTTTCTTT. Residues: CASSFWGMNTEAFF.

This clonotype occurred many times. The J gene is TRBJ2-1, the V gene TRBV4-2; possible D gene TRBD2, 6 bases. Per the germline V gene, CDR1 is LGHNA and CDR2 is YNFKEQ. V gave up 3 bases and J gave up 0 bases, with 15 bases separating them. There are 17 residues in the CDR3. CDR3 sequence: CASSQEGGRNSYNEQFF. The CDR3 nucleotides read TGTGCCAGCAGCCAGGAAGGAGGGCGGAACTCCTACAATGAGCAGTTCTTC.

The table lists this clonotype with a few counts. V gene TRBV12-3 or TRBV12-4 combines with J gene TRBJ2-3; TRBD2 matches at 9 bases. The CDR3 consists of 17 residues. J lost 2 bases, V lost 0 bases, and 6 bases had no gene match. CDR3 protein: CASSLALGGGATDTQYF. CDR3 in DNA: TGTGCCAGCAGTTTAGCGCTCGGCGGGGGGGCCACAGATACGCAGTATTTT.

This clonotype was observed many times. This chain links TRBV7-8 with TRBJ1-1; D is uncertain. With 2 bases removed from V and 0 bases from J, the gap between germline ends came to 4 bases. In germline, CDR1 is SGHVS, CDR2 FQNEAQ. This CDR3 comprises 13 residues. The CDR3 protein is CASSLQMNTEAFF. CDR3 in DNA: TGTGCCAGCAGCTTACAGATGAACACTGAAGCTTTCTTT. Full variable domain (missing parts from reference TRBV7-8 and TRBJ1-1): GAGVSQSPRYKVAKRGQDVALRCDPISGHVSLFWYQQALGQGPEFLTYFQNEAQLDKSGLPSDRFFAERPEGSVSTLKIQRTQQEDSAVYLCASSLQMNTEAFFGQGTRLTVV.

This clonotype was found many times. This chain joins TRBV27 and TRBJ2-1, with D perhaps matching TRBD2 (5 bases). The germline V and J ends were trimmed by 6 bases and 9 bases, with 15 bases remaining between them. Germline assignment: CDR1 MNHEY and CDR2 SMNVEV (reference sequence). The CDR3 consists of 13 residues. The CDR3 DNA reads as TGTGCCAGCAGCTCATCGAGGGCAGGTGAGCAGTTCTTC. It yields the protein CASSSSRAGEQFF.

This clonotype has just a few counts. V usage is TRBV29-1 and J usage is TRBJ2-2, with D unclear. Per germline, CDR1 SQVTM and CDR2 ANQGSEA. Trimming stripped 5 bases from V and 2 bases from J, with 3 bases between. The CDR3 has 11 residues. This CDR3 reads CSVSNTGELFF. DNA for the CDR3: TGCAGCGTTTCCAACACCGGGGAGCTGTTTTTT.

V and J are TRBV2 and TRBJ1-6; the D gene is possibly TRBD1 (5 bases). V lost 6 bases, J lost 5 bases, and 14 bases lay in between. Germline CDR1 reads SNHLY; CDR2 reads FYNNEI. The CDR3 spans 15 residues. In nucleotides, the CDR3 is TGTGCCAGCAGCCGCCAGACAGAAAATAATTCACCCCTCCACTTT. Encoded protein: CASSRQTENNSPLHF. Full variable domain (outside the CDR3, taken from reference TRBV2 and TRBJ1-6): EPEVTQTPSHQVTQMGQEVILRCVPISNHLYFYWYRQILGQKVEFLVSFYNNEISEKSEIFDDQFSVERPDGSNFTLKIRSTKLEDSAMYFCASSRQTENNSPLHFGNGTRLTVT.

This clonotype showed up many times. The rearrangement joins TRBV5-1 to TRBJ2-7; D remains ambiguous. CDR3 size: 13 residues. CDR1 and CDR2 (germline): SGHRS, YFSETQ. V was pared by 4 bases and J by 3 bases, with 11 bases between. DNA of the CDR3: TGCGCCAGCAGCAAACCCCCGGACTACGAGCAGTACTTC. It encodes CASSKPPDYEQYF.

This clonotype was seen a handful of times. The chain carries TRBV20-1 and TRBJ1-2; weak D call: TRBD1 (5 bases). CDR3 length equals 12 residues. The germline V and J ends were trimmed by 3 bases and 3 bases, with 8 bases remaining between them. CDR1 and CDR2 from the germline V gene are DFQATT and SNEGSKA (reference sequence). The chain's CDR3 is CSASPTDYGYTF. The CDR3, as DNA: TGCAGTGCTAGCCCGACAGACTATGGCTACACCTTC.

The chain couples TRBV20-1 to TRBJ2-5; 7 bases are shared with TRBD2. CDR1 is DFQATT, CDR2 SNEGSKA, per germline (reference sequence). This CDR3 is built from 10 residues. The V gene end was trimmed by 5 bases and the J gene end by 9 bases; junction bases not matched to a gene: 3. Here the CDR3 reads CSARGRAQYF. The CDR3 region has the DNA TGCAGTGCTCGGGGGAGGGCCCAGTACTTC.

This clonotype was seen ten or more times. The J gene is TRBJ2-3, the V gene TRBV7-9, with 8 bases fitting TRBD2. The CDR3 is made up of 18 amino acids. The V and J ends lost 2 bases and 2 bases, in that order; junction bases with no gene match: 12. CDR1 and CDR2 from the germline V gene are SEHNR and FQNEAQ (reference sequence). The CDR3 DNA reads TGTGCCAGCAGCTTAAGAGCGGGGGCTACCTCAAACACAGATACGCAGTATTTT. Its protein product is CASSLRAGATSNTDTQYF.

The genes are TRBV5-1 and TRBJ2-7, with D perhaps assigned TRBD1 or TRBD2 (5 bases each). CDR3 length: 15 residues. Germline CDR1 is SGHRS and CDR2 is YFSETQ. V dropped 3 bases and J dropped 0 bases, with 13 bases sitting between them. The CDR3 region is CASSSGTRSSYEQYF. The CDR3 coding sequence is TGCGCCAGCAGCTCTGGGACGCGGAGCTCCTACGAGCAGTACTTC.